This T cell receptor beta chain was sequenced during a study of control samples from healthy donors and cancer patients. This CDR3 has 13 residues. The V gene end was trimmed by 5 bases and the J gene end by 4 bases; junction bases not matched to a gene: 4. Germline CDR1 is SGHAT and CDR2 is FQNNGV. TCRdb's copy holds only in-frame clones and misses some; the assay was immunoSEQ multiplex PCR. The sample records approximately 120,000 clones, 80% to 95% being singletons. The gene calls are TRBV11-2 and TRBJ1-1; 7 nucleotides align to TRBD1. The specimen was PBMCs. This TCR came from a man of 80 years or more with head and neck cancer. CDR3: CASSRDSPTEAFF. CDR3 in DNA: TGTGCCAGCAGCAGGGACAGCCCCACTGAAGCTTTCTTT. The variable domain in full, with the rest retrieved from reference TRBV11-2 and TRBJ1-1, is EAGVAQSPRYKIIEKRQSVAFWCNPISGHATLYWYQQILGQGPKLLIQFQNNGVVDDSQLPKDRFSAERLKGVDSTLKIQPAKLEDSAVYLCASSRDSPTEAFFGQGTRLTVV.